Listed below are T cell receptor beta chains from one sample, sequenced in a study of blood T cell repertoires in COVID-19. Data came from immunoSEQ multiplex PCR; TCRdb stores just in-frame clones and leaves some out. Seen here are tens of thousands of clones, around 86% observed once, and the top ten hold 28%. What was sequenced was peripheral blood. All receptors come from a human donor in a cohort sampled during active COVID-19. CDR3s include the opening cysteine and the closing phenylalanine or tryptophan.

TRBV11-2	TRBJ2-2	CASSFGTANTGELFF
TRBV7-3	TRBJ1-1	CASSSGGANTEAFF
TRBV5-1	TRBJ1-6	CASSLVGTGYSPLHF
TRBV7-2	TRBJ2-7	CASSSGLAAYEQYF
TRBV7-3	TRBJ2-7	CASSLATSGAYEQYF
TRBV10-1	TRBJ2-1	CASSERPGDRLNEQFF
TRBV2	TRBJ1-3	CASSERGLGGNTIYF
TRBV5-1	TRBJ2-5	CASSFLAGGQETQYF
TRBV6-4	TRBJ1-2	CASSEDRIGYTF
TRBV28	TRBJ2-7	CASSSPSTGGRYEQYF
TRBV11-3	TRBJ1-2	CASSHRQGSGYTF
TRBV7-6	TRBJ2-2	CASSSVGGSGFTGELFF